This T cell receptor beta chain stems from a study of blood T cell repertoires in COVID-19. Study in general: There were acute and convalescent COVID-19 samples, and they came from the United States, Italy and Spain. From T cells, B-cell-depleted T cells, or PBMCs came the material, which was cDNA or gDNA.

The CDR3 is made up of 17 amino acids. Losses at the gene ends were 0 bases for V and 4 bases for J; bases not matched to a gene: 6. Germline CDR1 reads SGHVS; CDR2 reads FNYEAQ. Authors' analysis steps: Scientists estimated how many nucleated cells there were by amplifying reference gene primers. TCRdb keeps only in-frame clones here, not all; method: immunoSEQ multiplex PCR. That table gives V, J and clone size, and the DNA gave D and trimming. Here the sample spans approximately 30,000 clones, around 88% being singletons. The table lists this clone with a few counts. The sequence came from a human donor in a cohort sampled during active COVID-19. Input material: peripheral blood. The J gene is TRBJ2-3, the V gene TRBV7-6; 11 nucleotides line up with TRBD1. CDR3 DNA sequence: TGTGCCAGCAGCTTAGCTGGGACAGGGGGATATTCAGATACGCAGTATTTT. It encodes CASSLAGTGGYSDTQYF.